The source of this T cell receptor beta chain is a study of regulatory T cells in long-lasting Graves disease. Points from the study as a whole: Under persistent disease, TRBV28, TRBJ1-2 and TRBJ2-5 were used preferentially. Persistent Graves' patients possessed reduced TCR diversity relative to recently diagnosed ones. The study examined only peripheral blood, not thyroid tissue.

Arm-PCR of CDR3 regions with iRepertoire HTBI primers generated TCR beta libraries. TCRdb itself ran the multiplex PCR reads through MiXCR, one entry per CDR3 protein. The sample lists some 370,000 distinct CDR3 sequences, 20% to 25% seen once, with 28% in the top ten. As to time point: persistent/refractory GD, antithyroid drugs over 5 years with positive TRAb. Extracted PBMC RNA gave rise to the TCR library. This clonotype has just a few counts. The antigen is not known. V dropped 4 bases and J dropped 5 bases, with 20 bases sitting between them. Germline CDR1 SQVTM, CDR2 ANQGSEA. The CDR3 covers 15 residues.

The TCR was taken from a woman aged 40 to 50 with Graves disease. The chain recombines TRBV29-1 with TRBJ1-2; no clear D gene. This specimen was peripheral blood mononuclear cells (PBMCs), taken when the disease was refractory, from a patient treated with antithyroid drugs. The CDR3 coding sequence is TGCAGCGTTGTTTCGTCAGGTTCGGGCTTTTATGGCTACACCTTC. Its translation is CSVVSSGSGFYGYTF.